This T cell receptor beta chain was observed in a study of shared clonotypes between healthy human individuals. Study details: Each donor contributed plates that comprised three CD4 naive, three CD4 memory, two CD8 naive and one CD8 memory. Study observations and caveats: Non-shared clonotypes showed lower generation probabilities than clonotypes common to all four donors.

This clone appeared a single time. What it binds is unknown. A much larger clone sits a single nucleotide away, making a read error possible. Other DNA sequences in the sample encode the same CDR3. The method was immunoSEQ multiplex PCR; TCRdb's version includes in-frame clones alone and lacks a portion of them. The data show over a million clones, roughly 80% seen once. CDR3 length: 15 residues. The germline gives CDR1 GTSNPN, CDR2 SVGIG (reference sequence). V trimming: 3 bases; J trimming: 4 bases; junction bases outside the gene matches: 11. Source material: memory CD4+ T cells sorted from blood. The subset here: CD45RA-negative fraction. The chain is built from TRBV30 and TRBJ1-2, with 7 bases identical to TRBD1. The TCR originated in a man younger than 30 in good health. DNA of the CDR3: TGTGCCTGGAGGACCTCGGGGCAGGGGGGCTATGGCTACACCTTC. It is translated as CAWRTSGQGGYGYTF.